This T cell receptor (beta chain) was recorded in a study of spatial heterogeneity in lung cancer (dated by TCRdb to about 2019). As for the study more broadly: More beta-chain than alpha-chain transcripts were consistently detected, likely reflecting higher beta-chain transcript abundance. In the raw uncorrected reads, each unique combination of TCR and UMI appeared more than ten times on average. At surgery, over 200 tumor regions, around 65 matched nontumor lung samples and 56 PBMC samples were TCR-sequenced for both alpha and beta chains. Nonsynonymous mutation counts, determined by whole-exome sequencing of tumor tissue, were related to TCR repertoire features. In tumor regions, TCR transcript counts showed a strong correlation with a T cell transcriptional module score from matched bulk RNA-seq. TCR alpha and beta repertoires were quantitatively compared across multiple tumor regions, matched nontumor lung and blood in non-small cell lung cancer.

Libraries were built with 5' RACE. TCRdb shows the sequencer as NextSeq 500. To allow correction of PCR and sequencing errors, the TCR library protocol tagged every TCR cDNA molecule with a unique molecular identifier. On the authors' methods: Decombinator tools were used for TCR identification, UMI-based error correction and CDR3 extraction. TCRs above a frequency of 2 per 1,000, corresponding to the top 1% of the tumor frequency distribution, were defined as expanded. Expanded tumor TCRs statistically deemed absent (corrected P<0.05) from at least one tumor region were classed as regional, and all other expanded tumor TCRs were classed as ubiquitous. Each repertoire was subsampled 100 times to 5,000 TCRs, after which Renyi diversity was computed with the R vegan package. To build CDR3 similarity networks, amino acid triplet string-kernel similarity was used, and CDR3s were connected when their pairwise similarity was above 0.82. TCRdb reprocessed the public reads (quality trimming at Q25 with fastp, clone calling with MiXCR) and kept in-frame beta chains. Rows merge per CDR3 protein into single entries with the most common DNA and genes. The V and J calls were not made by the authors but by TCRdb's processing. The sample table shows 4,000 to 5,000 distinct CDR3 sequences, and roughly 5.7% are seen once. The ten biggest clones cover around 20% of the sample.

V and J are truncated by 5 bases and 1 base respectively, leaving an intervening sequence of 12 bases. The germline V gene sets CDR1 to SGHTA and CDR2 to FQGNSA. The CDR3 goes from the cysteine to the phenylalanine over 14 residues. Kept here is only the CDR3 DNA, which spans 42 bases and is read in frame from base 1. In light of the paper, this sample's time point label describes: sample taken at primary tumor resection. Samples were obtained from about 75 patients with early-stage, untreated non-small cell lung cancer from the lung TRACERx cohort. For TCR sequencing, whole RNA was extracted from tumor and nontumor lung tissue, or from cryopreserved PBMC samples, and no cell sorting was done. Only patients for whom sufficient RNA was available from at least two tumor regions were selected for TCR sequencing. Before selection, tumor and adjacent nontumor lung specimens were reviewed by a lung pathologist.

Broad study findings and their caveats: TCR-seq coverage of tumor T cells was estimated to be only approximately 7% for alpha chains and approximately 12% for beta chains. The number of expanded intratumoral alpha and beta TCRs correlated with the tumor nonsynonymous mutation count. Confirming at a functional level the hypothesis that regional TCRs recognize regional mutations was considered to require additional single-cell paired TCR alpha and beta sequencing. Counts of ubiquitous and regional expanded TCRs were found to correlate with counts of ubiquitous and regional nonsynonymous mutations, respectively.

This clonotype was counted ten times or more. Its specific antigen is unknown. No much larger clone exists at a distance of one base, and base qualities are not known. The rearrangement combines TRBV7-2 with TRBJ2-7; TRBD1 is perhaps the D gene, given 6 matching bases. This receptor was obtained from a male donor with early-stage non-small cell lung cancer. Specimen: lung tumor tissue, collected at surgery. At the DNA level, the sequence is TGTGCCAGCAGCCTGGGACATAATTCCTACGAGCAGTACTTC. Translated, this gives CASSLGHNSYEQYF.